This is a list of T cell receptor beta chains from one sample in a study of T cell responses to AZD1222 COVID-19 vaccine. The assay was immunoSEQ multiplex PCR, and TCRdb's table has in-frame clones only and misses some. The repertoire has about 93,000 clones, over 85% of them found once; the top ten carry around 2.8%. Sample: peripheral blood, taken on day 0 of MenACWY control vaccination. The origin of the receptors is an adult in good health. Each CDR3 is given with its conserved first and last residue. The order of the fields is D gene, V gene, clone size, J gene, CDR3 protein, CDR3 DNA. D genes are given only for firm matches. Part of the rows lack a size; the others show once, few, many or a class for expanded clones.

d_gene: NA; v_gene: TRBV2; abundance: NA; j_gene: TRBJ1-5; CDR3aa: CASRRTNYSNQPQHF; CDR3nt: TGTGCCAGCAGGCGGACAAATTATAGCAATCAGCCCCAGCATTTT
d_gene: TRBD2; v_gene: TRBV6-2/TRBV6-3; abundance: NA; j_gene: TRBJ2-3; CDR3aa: CASSYMAGGPTDTQYF; CDR3nt: TGTGCCAGCAGTTATATGGCGGGGGGCCCCACAGATACGCAGTATTTT
d_gene: NA; v_gene: TRBV7-3; abundance: NA; j_gene: TRBJ1-1; CDR3aa: CASSPITTPQAFF; CDR3nt: TGTGCCAGCAGCCCGATTACTACCCCGCAAGCTTTCTTT
d_gene: NA; v_gene: TRBV11-3; abundance: NA; j_gene: TRBJ2-7; CDR3aa: CASSLDLWGGTGTYEQYF; CDR3nt: TGTGCCAGCAGCTTAGACTTATGGGGGGGTACAGGGACCTACGAGCAGTACTTC
d_gene: NA; v_gene: TRBV27; abundance: NA; j_gene: TRBJ2-3; CDR3aa: CASSLVRANTDTQYF; CDR3nt: TGTGCCAGCAGTTTAGTGAGAGCAAACACAGATACGCAGTATTTT
d_gene: TRBD1; v_gene: TRBV11-2; abundance: NA; j_gene: TRBJ2-2; CDR3aa: CASSLEGQGLTGELFF; CDR3nt: TGTGCCAGCAGCTTAGAAGGACAGGGTTTGACCGGGGAGCTGTTTTTT
d_gene: TRBD2; v_gene: TRBV7-2; abundance: NA; j_gene: TRBJ2-3; CDR3aa: CASSWGGSGNTDTQYF; CDR3nt: TGTGCCAGCAGTTGGGGGGGTAGCGGAAACACAGATACGCAGTATTTT
d_gene: TRBD1; v_gene: TRBV5-4; abundance: NA; j_gene: TRBJ1-2; CDR3aa: CASSGGGTANYGYTF; CDR3nt: TGTGCCAGCAGTGGGGGAGGGACAGCTAACTATGGCTACACCTTC
d_gene: NA; v_gene: TRBV9; abundance: NA; j_gene: TRBJ1-2; CDR3aa: CASSPRTGGRGYTF; CDR3nt: TGTGCCAGCAGCCCGCGAACGGGGGGACGAGGCTACACCTTC
d_gene: NA; v_gene: TRBV7-2; abundance: NA; j_gene: TRBJ1-5; CDR3aa: CASSLGQSNQPQHF; CDR3nt: TGTGCCAGCAGCTTAGGCCAGAGCAATCAGCCCCAGCATTTT
d_gene: TRBD1; v_gene: TRBV28; abundance: NA; j_gene: TRBJ2-1; CDR3aa: CASSSGTGGGNEQFF; CDR3nt: TGTGCCAGCAGTTCGGGGACAGGGGGTGGCAATGAGCAGTTCTTC
d_gene: NA; v_gene: TRBV6-5; abundance: NA; j_gene: TRBJ1-2; CDR3aa: CASTRTHWENYGYTF; CDR3nt: TGTGCCAGCACTCGAACGCATTGGGAAAACTATGGCTACACCTTC
d_gene: NA; v_gene: TRBV6-5; abundance: NA; j_gene: TRBJ1-6; CDR3aa: CASIEGGFYNSPLHF; CDR3nt: TGTGCCAGCATCGAAGGGGGGTTCTATAATTCACCCCTCCACTTT
d_gene: NA; v_gene: TRBV5-1; abundance: few; j_gene: TRBJ2-1; CDR3aa: CASSLSFYNEQFF; CDR3nt: TGCGCCAGCAGCTTGTCCTTTTACAATGAGCAGTTCTTC
d_gene: NA; v_gene: TRBV2; abundance: NA; j_gene: TRBJ1-2; CDR3aa: CASSEEGVAYGYTF; CDR3nt: TGTGCCAGCAGTGAAGAGGGGGTAGCGTATGGCTACACCTTC
d_gene: NA; v_gene: TRBV2; abundance: NA; j_gene: TRBJ1-6; CDR3aa: CASSAPPGQGSPLHF; CDR3nt: TGTGCCAGCAGCGCCCCCCCAGGGCAGGGTTCACCCCTCCACTTT
d_gene: NA; v_gene: TRBV5-6; abundance: NA; j_gene: TRBJ2-7; CDR3aa: CASRMTGPTSYEQYF; CDR3nt: TGTGCCAGCAGAATGACAGGCCCCACCTCCTACGAGCAGTACTTC
d_gene: NA; v_gene: TRBV7-2; abundance: NA; j_gene: TRBJ2-1; CDR3aa: CASSLDWGREQFF; CDR3nt: TGTGCCAGCAGCTTAGATTGGGGGCGTGAGCAGTTCTTC
d_gene: NA; v_gene: TRBV30; abundance: NA; j_gene: TRBJ1-1; CDR3aa: CAWSVGQGGTEAFF; CDR3nt: TGTGCCTGGAGTGTGGGGCAGGGTGGCACTGAAGCTTTCTTT
d_gene: NA; v_gene: TRBV6-1; abundance: NA; j_gene: TRBJ1-4; CDR3aa: CASSEALPGDYNEKLFF; CDR3nt: TGTGCCAGCAGTGAAGCGCTTCCGGGGGATTATAATGAAAAACTGTTTTTT
d_gene: NA; v_gene: TRBV11-2; abundance: NA; j_gene: TRBJ2-7; CDR3aa: CASSLEVAAFYEQYF; CDR3nt: TGTGCCAGCAGCTTAGAAGTTGCTGCCTTCTACGAGCAGTACTTC
d_gene: TRBD1; v_gene: TRBV7-2; abundance: NA; j_gene: TRBJ1-1; CDR3aa: CASSLGKGAWNTEAFF; CDR3nt: TGTGCCAGCAGCTTAGGAAAGGGGGCGTGGAACACTGAAGCTTTCTTT
d_gene: NA; v_gene: TRBV6-2/TRBV6-3; abundance: NA; j_gene: TRBJ1-4; CDR3aa: CASSLTGASTNEKLFF; CDR3nt: TGTGCCAGCAGTCTAACCGGGGCCTCAACTAATGAAAAACTGTTTTTT
d_gene: NA; v_gene: TRBV4-3; abundance: NA; j_gene: TRBJ2-7; CDR3aa: CASSETGGTYEQYF; CDR3nt: TGCGCCAGCAGCGAGACTGGGGGGACCTACGAGCAGTACTTC
d_gene: NA; v_gene: TRBV4-1; abundance: NA; j_gene: TRBJ2-5; CDR3aa: CASSQDLALETQYF; CDR3nt: TGCGCCAGCAGCCAAGATCTAGCTTTAGAGACCCAGTACTTC
d_gene: TRBD1; v_gene: TRBV19; abundance: NA; j_gene: TRBJ1-2; CDR3aa: CASSPGQGLYGYTF; CDR3nt: TGTGCCAGTAGTCCGGGACAGGGCCTCTATGGCTACACCTTC
d_gene: TRBD2; v_gene: TRBV30; abundance: once; j_gene: TRBJ2-3; CDR3aa: CAWSVGGTRTDTQYF; CDR3nt: TGTGCCTGGAGTGTGGGGGGGACCCGCACAGATACGCAGTATTTT
d_gene: TRBD2; v_gene: TRBV20-1; abundance: NA; j_gene: TRBJ2-7; CDR3aa: CSASESGGAIYEQYF; CDR3nt: TGCAGTGCCAGTGAAAGCGGGGGGGCGATCTACGAGCAGTACTTC
d_gene: TRBD2; v_gene: TRBV7-2; abundance: once; j_gene: TRBJ2-1; CDR3aa: CASSWAGTSGGAGEQFF; CDR3nt: TGTGCCAGCAGCTGGGCCGGAACTAGCGGGGGGGCCGGTGAGCAGTTCTTC
d_gene: TRBD1; v_gene: TRBV30; abundance: NA; j_gene: TRBJ1-5; CDR3aa: CAWSGTGGNQPQHF; CDR3nt: TGTGCCTGGAGTGGGACAGGGGGCAATCAGCCCCAGCATTTT
d_gene: NA; v_gene: TRBV12-2; abundance: NA; j_gene: TRBJ1-2; CDR3aa: CASRFWGPSDSNGYTF; CDR3nt: TGTGCAAGTCGCTTCTGGGGGCCTTCGGACTCTAACGGCTACACCTTC
d_gene: NA; v_gene: TRBV18; abundance: NA; j_gene: TRBJ1-1; CDR3aa: CASSPEMNTEAFF; CDR3nt: TGTGCCAGCTCACCGGAGATGAACACTGAAGCTTTCTTT
d_gene: TRBD2; v_gene: TRBV5-1; abundance: NA; j_gene: TRBJ2-1; CDR3aa: CASSLAGTSAYNEQFF; CDR3nt: TGCGCCAGCAGCTTGGCCGGGACTAGCGCCTACAATGAGCAGTTCTTC
d_gene: NA; v_gene: TRBV28; abundance: NA; j_gene: TRBJ1-2; CDR3aa: CASSFTSYGYTF; CDR3nt: TGTGCCAGCAGTTTTACGAGCTATGGCTACACCTTC
d_gene: TRBD1; v_gene: TRBV7-9; abundance: NA; j_gene: TRBJ1-4; CDR3aa: CASSGQVATNEKLFF; CDR3nt: TGTGCCAGCAGCGGACAGGTAGCAACTAATGAAAAACTGTTTTTT
d_gene: NA; v_gene: TRBV7-8; abundance: NA; j_gene: TRBJ1-2; CDR3aa: CASSLVDVGYTF; CDR3nt: TGTGCCAGCAGCTTAGTCGACGTTGGCTACACCTTC
d_gene: NA; v_gene: TRBV7-2; abundance: NA; j_gene: TRBJ2-3; CDR3aa: CASSLGPRTDTQYF; CDR3nt: TGTGCCAGCAGCTTAGGTCCCCGCACAGATACGCAGTATTTT